This T cell receptor (beta chain) was found in a study of T cell repertoires in cytomegalovirus infection. Study information: As its CMV epitopes, the study selected recently identified HLA-C-restricted and well-studied HLA-B-restricted targets. From public TCR beta signatures came an indication of both CMV infection and matching HLA type.

Regarding the study as a whole: Public TCR beta family frequency separated CMV-and-HLA carriers, including in an independent cohort. Clonotypes of TCR beta that were HLA-C-restricted and CMV-specific dominated the ex vivo response.

TCRdb reanalysed the reads using MiXCR and keeps one entry per CDR3 protein. In the table there are 750,000 to 900,000 distinct CDR3 sequences, 25% to 30% of which are singletons. The CDR3 extends over 15 amino acids. CDR1 LGHNT and CDR2 FRNRAP come from the germline V gene. V was cut by 4 bases and J by 0 bases, with 10 bases left in between. Comment on this clonotype: The antigen is undetermined.

The receptor's source is a human donor in good health (CMV status not recorded). Some clones in this sample may be carry-over from other donors' samples. This sequence joins TRBV12-5 and TRBJ1-5; possible D gene TRBD1, 6 bases. Here the sequenced sample was cultured CD8+ T cells from PBMCs, taken from culture after CMV antigen stimulation. The CDR3 is CASGSTGFSNQPQHF. In nucleotides, the CDR3 is TGTGCTAGTGGTTCCACAGGGTTTAGCAATCAGCCCCAGCATTTT. The full variable domain, in which reference TRBV12-5 and TRBJ1-5 provide the parts outside the CDR3, is DARVTQTPRHKVTEMGQEVTMRCQPILGHNTVFWYRQTMMQGLELLAYFRNRAPLDDSGMPKDRFSAEMPDATLATLKIQPSEPRDSAVYFCASGSTGFSNQPQHFGDGTRLSIL.